The 11 T cell receptor beta chains below come from one sample, sequenced in a study of cytomegalovirus exposure and HLA in healthy donors. Both 60 Vbeta primers and 13 Jbeta primers went into the PCR. Produced via immunoSEQ multiplex PCR; TCRdb's table is partial and in-frame only. This sample has some 110,000 clones; over 60% occur once, and the top ten carry 2.2%. Sequences were obtained from PBMCs. Receptor source: a woman aged 25 to 39 in good health and CMV-seronegative.

The rearrangement uses TRBV9 and TRBJ2-7, with D hard to call. Germline loops: CDR1 SGDLS, CDR2 YYNGEE. The V end was cut by 3 bases, the J end by 4 bases, with 5 bases between. CDR3 length: 11 amino acids. Written as DNA, the CDR3 is TGTGCCAGCAGCGCCGGGTACGAGCAGTACTTC. It yields the protein CASSAGYEQYF.

This clone came up a few times. This rearrangement joins TRBV6-1 to TRBJ2-1, with 10 positions matching TRBD2. Trimming at V came to 3 bases and at J to 6 bases, leaving 5 bases not matched to a gene. CDR1 and CDR2 (germline): MNHNS, SASEGT. The length of the CDR3 is 15 residues. The CDR3 here is CASSEGASGSNEQFF. The CDR3 DNA reads TGTGCCAGCAGTGAGGGGGCTAGCGGGAGCAATGAGCAGTTCTTC.

J is TRBJ1-6 and V is TRBV6-5, with D maybe TRBD1 (5 bases). CDR1 is MNHEY and CDR2 is SVGAGI in the germline V gene. The V end was cut by 8 bases, the J end by 10 bases, with 9 bases between. The CDR3 consists of 11 residues. The CDR3 region has the DNA TGTGCCAGCGGGGGGGTCTCACCCCTCCACTTT. Protein product: CASGGVSPLHF.

This clone was seen a handful of times. A junction boundary mismatches the germline segment, possibly from a read error. The chain combines TRBV28 with TRBJ2-7, with 7 bases identical to TRBD2. Germline values: CDR1 MDHEN, CDR2 SYDVKM. This CDR3 region has 16 residues. The DNA for the CDR3 is TGTGCCAGCAGCCCGGGCAGGCGGGAGTTCTCCCACGAGCAGTACTTC. Translating it yields CASSPGRREFSHEQYF. Looking up the rest from reference TRBV28 and TRBJ2-7 gives the full variable domain: DVKVTQSSRYLVKRTGEKVFLECVQDMDHENMFWYRQDPGLGLRLIYFSYDVKMKEKGDIPEGYSVSREKKERFSLILESASTNQTSMYLCASSPGRREFSHEQYFGPGTRLTVT.

V usage is TRBV5-6 and J usage is TRBJ1-5; 11 bases align to TRBD1. The CDR3 has 17 amino acids. The V gene end was trimmed by 4 bases and the J gene end by 2 bases; junction bases not matched to a gene: 8. Germline V gene sequence: CDR1 SGHDT, CDR2 YYEEEE. The CDR3 spells CASSQGWDRGGNQPQHF. In DNA form, the CDR3 reads TGTGCCAGCAGCCAAGGATGGGACAGGGGGGGCAATCAGCCCCAGCATTTT.

This clone was observed a handful of times. J is TRBJ2-5 and V is TRBV28; TRBD2 matches 7 bases. The length of the CDR3 is 16 residues. The germline gives CDR1 MDHEN, CDR2 SYDVKM. J was trimmed by 0 bases and V by 0 bases; bases with no gene match: 4. The DNA for the CDR3 is TGTGCCAGCAGTTTATGGACCGCGGGGGACCAAGAGACCCAGTACTTC. Its protein product is CASSLWTAGDQETQYF.

This chain joins TRBV5-1 and TRBJ2-3; TRBD1 is a possible D gene (6 bases). The germline V gene encodes CDR1 SGHRS and CDR2 YFSETQ. Trimming pared 3 bases from V and 0 bases from J, leaving 11 bases between. CDR3 size: 15 residues. CDR3 amino acids: CASSSDSSSTDTQYF. DNA of the CDR3: TGCGCCAGCAGCTCGGACAGTTCTAGCACAGATACGCAGTATTTT.

Only a few counts were recorded for this clone. This chain joins TRBV15 and TRBJ1-5, with D possibly TRBD1 on 5 matching bases. The CDR3 extends over 15 amino acids. The V and J ends lost 1 base and 5 bases respectively, with 12 bases between them. CDR1 and CDR2 from the germline V gene are LNHNV and YYDKDF (reference sequence). CDR3 protein: CATSRGRRGDQPQHF. CDR3 nucleotides: TGTGCCACCAGCAGAGGTAGGAGGGGAGATCAGCCCCAGCATTTT. The complete variable domain, with remaining parts taken from reference TRBV15 and TRBJ1-5, reads DAMVIQNPRYQVTQFGKPVTLSCSQTLNHNVMYWYQQKSSQAPKLLFHYYDKDFNNEADTPDNFQSRRPNTSFCFLDIRSPGLGDTAMYLCATSRGRRGDQPQHFGDGTRLSIL.

This clone was picked up a small number of times. The genes are TRBV15 and TRBJ1-1; D unclear. CDR1 and CDR2 from the germline V gene are LNHNV and YYDKDF (reference sequence). Trimming left V 5 bases short and J 0 bases short, with 10 bases between. The CDR3 has 14 amino acids. The CDR3, as DNA: TGTGCCACCAGCGTCGGCACTATGAACACTGAAGCTTTCTTT. Amino acid sequence: CATSVGTMNTEAFF.

The chain is built from TRBV5-6 and TRBJ2-1, with D tentatively TRBD1 (6 bases). The CDR3 runs to 17 residues. Germline CDR1 SGHDT, CDR2 YYEEEE. V was trimmed by 3 bases and J by 1 base, leaving 17 bases between them. The CDR3 DNA reads TGTGCCAGCAGCTCCACGCCAGGGGACGGTTCCTACAATGAGCAGTTCTTC. This translates into CASSSTPGDGSYNEQFF.

This clone has only a few counts. The CDR3 coding sequence is TGTGCCAGCAGCCCGCAGGGGTCGGGAGAGACCCAGTACTTC. Encoded protein: CASSPQGSGETQYF. The genes are TRBV7-9 and TRBJ2-5; TRBD1 is a possible D gene (6 bases). The V gene's germline CDR1 is SEHNR and CDR2 FQNEAQ (reference sequence). The V and J ends lost 5 bases and 4 bases respectively, with 14 bases between them. The CDR3 is 14 residues long.